These 11 T cell receptor beta chains were all obtained from the same sample, sequenced in a study of Graves' ophthalmopathy and Graves' hyperthyroidism. The study amplified TCR beta CDR3 regions using RNA transcripts. HTBI-primed first-round RT-PCR preceded second-round multiplex PCR. TCRdb re-called the multiplex PCR reads through MiXCR, storing one row per CDR3 protein. Among about 640,000 distinct CDR3 sequences, about 41% were seen once, and the ten largest hold roughly 3.5%. Material for sequencing was peripheral blood. These receptors all stem from an adult man with Graves' ophthalmopathy.

The genes are TRBV2 and TRBJ1-2; D is undetermined. The CDR3 has 15 residues. V was cut by 6 bases and J by 9 bases, with 23 bases left in between. CDR1 is SNHLY, CDR2 FYNNEI, per germline. The CDR3 DNA is TGTGCCAGCAGCCCTAGCGGGATCATTACCGAAAGCTACACCTTC. As protein: CASSPSGIITESYTF.

This sequence joins TRBV10-3 and TRBJ2-7; D call uncertain. V dropped 5 bases and J dropped 2 bases, with 4 bases sitting between them. The CDR3 contains 11 residues. Germline V lookup: CDR1 ENHRY, CDR2 SYGVKD. Here the CDR3 reads CAISWTYEQYF. The CDR3 region has the DNA TGTGCCATCAGTTGGACCTACGAGCAGTACTTC.

The table lists this clonotype with many counts. The chain links TRBV7-9 to TRBJ1-2, with D possibly TRBD1 on 5 matching bases. The CDR3 is 12 amino acids. The germline gives CDR1 SEHNR, CDR2 FQNEAQ (reference sequence). CDR3 in DNA: TGTGGTGTGGGGCGGACGAACCATGGCTACACCTTC. This codes for CGVGRTNHGYTF.

The sample holds many counts of this clonotype. The chain joins TRBV7-9 to TRBJ2-7, with 13 bases matching TRBD2. This CDR3 is 13 amino acids long. The trim removed 10 bases at V and 2 bases at J, leaving 2 bases unmatched. Germline values: CDR1 SEHNR, CDR2 FQNEAQ (reference sequence). CDR3 loop: CATGLAGPYEQYF. The CDR3 DNA sequence: TGTGCCACGGGACTAGCGGGACCCTACGAGCAGTACTTC. Drawing the rest from reference TRBV7-9 and TRBJ2-7, the complete variable domain is DTGVSQNPRHKITKRGQNVTFRCDPISEHNRLYWYRQTLGQGPEFLTYFQNEAQLEKSRLLSDRFSAERPKGSFSTLEIQRTEQGDSAMYLCATGLAGPYEQYFGPGTRLTVT.

The V and J genes are TRBV19 and TRBJ1-2; 7 nucleotides align to TRBD1. Losses at the gene ends were 6 bases for V and 8 bases for J; bases not matched to a gene: 9. The CDR3 is 13 amino acids. CDR1 is LNHDA and CDR2 is SQIVND in the germline V gene (reference sequence). The CDR3 here is CASRTTKDRGYTF. The CDR3 nucleotides are TGTGCCAGTAGGACTACCAAGGACAGGGGCTACACCTTC.

This clonotype was counted a single time. The J gene is TRBJ1-5, the V gene TRBV20-1; 9 positions match TRBD1. The CDR3 contains 15 residues. Trimming at V came to 5 bases and at J to 5 bases, leaving 10 bases not matched to a gene. Looked up from germline, CDR1 is DFQATT and CDR2 is SNEGSKA (reference sequence). The CDR3 loop is CSARRPGQGHQPQHF. The DNA of the CDR3 is TGCAGTGCTCGTAGACCGGGACAGGGACATCAGCCCCAGCATTTT.

This clonotype was counted many times. The V gene is TRBV10-3, the J gene TRBJ2-6; D unresolved. Per the germline V gene, CDR1 is ENHRY and CDR2 is SYGVKD. The CDR3 is 14 amino acids. The ends were cut back, 8 bases at V and 2 bases at J, with 10 bases in the middle. The CDR3, as DNA: TGTGCCATCCTTTTAGCCCCTGGGGCCAACGTCCTGACTTTC. As protein: CAILLAPGANVLTF.

The chain combines TRBV20-1 with TRBJ2-1; D could derive from TRBD1 or TRBD2 (5 bases each). This CDR3 comprises 13 residues. V was clipped by 2 bases and J by 9 bases, with 14 bases between them. Germline CDR1 is DFQATT and CDR2 is SNEGSKA (reference sequence). CDR3 region: CSARSRGTGEQFF. In DNA, the CDR3 is TGCAGTGCTAGATCCCGTGGGACCGGTGAGCAGTTCTTC.

This clonotype was found many times. This chain joins TRBV2 and TRBJ1-1; D not resolved. This CDR3 comprises 15 residues. Looked up from germline, CDR1 is SNHLY and CDR2 is FYNNEI. V lost 5 bases and J 1 base, leaving 14 bases between the germline ends. CDR3 sequence (DNA): TGTGCCAGCAGTTCCCAAGGACTGCCGAACACTGAAGCTTTCTTT. Encoded protein: CASSSQGLPNTEAFF.

V usage is TRBV6-1 and J usage is TRBJ1-2; D gene uncertain. Between the trimmed V and J ends, which lost 5 bases and 6 bases, there was a span of 10 bases. Per germline, CDR1 MNHNS and CDR2 SASEGT. The CDR3 has 12 residues. The CDR3 nucleotides are TGTGCCAGCAGTTTACGCGCTGATGGCTACACCTTC. Residues: CASSLRADGYTF.

J is TRBJ1-1 and V is TRBV20-1, with D perhaps TRBD1 (5 bases). CDR1 is DFQATT and CDR2 is SNEGSKA in the germline V gene (reference sequence). The CDR3 spans 11 residues. CDR3 bases: TGCGAGTCGGACAAGAACACTGAAGCTTTCTTT. Its translation is CESDKNTEAFF.